This T cell receptor (beta chain) is drawn from a study of T cell responses to AZD1222 COVID-19 vaccine (dated by TCRdb to 2020 to 2022). For the study in its entirety: A total of just over 230 trial participants underwent TCR sequencing, of whom some 210 received two doses of AZD1222 and about 26 received two doses of the MenACWY control vaccine. Trial participants were enrolled into age subgroups of 18-55, 56-69 and 70-plus years, which contained about 150, 28 and 57 TCR-sequenced participants, respectively.

What the study reported, not specific to this receptor: The 56-69-year group was small, and its depth increase did not reach significance, likely because of low power. Participants were mostly white British and included more females than males, and it was suggested by the authors that clonal diversity may have been underestimated. Reportedly, almost half of the unique spike-specific TCRs recognized epitopes lying outside the regions that are mutated in the B.1.351 and B.1.1.7 variants. Vaccine-associated CD4 TCRs spanned the whole spike protein, with dominant responses in regions 160-218 and 743-854. Conclusions about previously exposed vaccinees were limited because only six AZD1222 recipients were SARS-CoV-2 seropositive at baseline. Because no samples from the day 14 peak response were available, repertoires could be characterized only after the peak T cell response. Spike-specific TCR breadth and depth rose significantly after two AZD1222 doses compared with day 0 and with MenACWY recipients.

With respect to this clone: Its antigen remains unidentified. It has no much larger one-base neighbor in the sample; base qualities were not kept.

The CDR3 regions of human TCRbeta chains were analyzed by immunosequencing. In the source study's methods: Repertoire TCRs were matched against a reference library of SARS-CoV-2-specific TCRs generated with the MIRA antigen-specificity platform. Breadth meant the fraction of unique TCRs that were SARS-CoV-2-associated, whereas depth meant the fraction of total T cells that were SARS-CoV-2-associated. Using the MIRA data, each spike-specific TCR was mapped to the spike region that the TCR reacts to and placed in a CD4 or CD8 class. Log10-transformed breadth and depth values were compared by one-way ANOVA with Sidak's multiple comparisons tests. TCRdb took this table from immuneACCESS and kept in-frame rearrangements with V and J called. Such tables lack part of the clones; where checked against another copy, unresolved V genes explain under half of the gap, and the rest is unexplained. The D gene and trimming were derived from the DNA, and the V and J assignments and clone size from that table. This sample is represented by about 110,000 clones; approximately 88% of them were singletons. The ten largest clones add up to 6.5% of the sample.

The junction carries 8 bases between V and J, which are trimmed by 0 bases and 8 bases respectively. Sequences SGHRS (CDR1) and YFSETQ (CDR2) are obtained from the germline V gene. The CDR3 runs 12 amino acids, cysteine and phenylalanine included. Kept here is only the CDR3 DNA, which spans 36 bases and is read in frame from base 1. Explained via the paper, the time point label denotes: about 28 days (+/-7) after the second vaccine dose. Because spike-specific TCR depth and breadth did not differ between the two schedules, AZD1222 recipients who got a second dose at roughly 4 weeks were pooled with those who got a second dose at roughly 12 weeks. Vaccinee samples came from UK trials COV001 and COV002, including a single-blind randomized controlled phase 2/3 trial of AZD1222 (ChAdOx1 nCoV-19) in healthy adults. For TCRbeta chain sequencing, PBMC samples from trial participants were taken at day 0 and at day 28 after the second dose.

The chain links TRBV5-1 with TRBJ1-1, with the D gene too uncertain to name. The source was peripheral blood, collected 28 days after the second AZD1222 dose. This sequence originates from an adult who received the AZD1222 COVID-19 vaccine. The CDR3 protein: CASSLVGREAFF. The nucleotide sequence is given as TGCGCCAGCAGCTTGGTAGGACGGGAAGCTTTCTTT.